This T cell receptor (beta chain) is from a study of cytomegalovirus exposure and HLA in healthy donors. The repertoire was sequenced with immunoSEQ multiplex PCR; TCRdb's copy has only in-frame clones and lacks some. The sample consists of about 160,000 clones, 65% to 90% of them appearing once. To note about this clone: Its antigen is currently unknown.

Trimming left V 9 bases short and J 5 bases short, with 14 bases between. The CDR3 contains 13 residues. The V gene's germline CDR1 is SEHNR and CDR2 FQNEAQ (reference sequence). Study-wide results and caveats: A few CMV-associated chains were confirmed in vitro to be specific for CMV antigens. The classifier, whose performance was assessed in both the original and validation cohorts, reportedly diagnosed cytomegalovirus status with high specificity and sensitivity.

The clonotype originates from a young woman in good health and CMV-seronegative. The chain combines TRBV7-9 with TRBJ2-1; D gene ambiguous. Sequencing was carried out using PBMCs. As DNA, the CDR3 is TGTGCCAGTACGAACTACTTTCACAATGAGCAGTTCTTC. Protein sequence: CASTNYFHNEQFF.